The TCR beta chain under discussion was sequenced for a study of T cell responses to AZD1222 COVID-19 vaccine. Note on this clone: Its antigen is not identified.

The study's findings and limits: As reported, nearly half of all spike-specific TCRs target variant regions that are unmutated. Females made up more of the donors, who were largely white British, and clonal diversity may have come out too low. Spike-wide coverage was observed for vaccine-associated CD4 TCRs, with dominant responses at 160-218 and 743-854. Once two AZD1222 doses were given, Spike-specific TCR breadth and depth went up.

Repertoires were generated with immunoSEQ multiplex PCR, while TCRdb's copy carries only in-frame clones and drops some. The sample comprises 110,000 to 150,000 clones, approximately 83% of which are singletons, and about 8% rests with the top ten. This CDR3 is built from 15 residues. The V gene's germline CDR1 is SGHVS and CDR2 FQNEAQ. The J segment lost 0 bases and the V segment lost 5 bases, leaving 6 bases of the junction unmatched. The receptor was isolated from an adult in good health. Sequenced here: peripheral blood, sampled on day 0 of AZD1222 vaccination. The chain recombines TRBV7-8 with TRBJ2-7, with TRBD2 matching over 8 bases. This CDR3 reads CASSPERGPSYEQYF. CDR3 in DNA: TGTGCCAGCAGCCCTGAGCGGGGGCCCTCCTACGAGCAGTACTTC. Looking up the rest from reference TRBV7-8 and TRBJ2-7 gives the full variable domain: GAGVSQSPRYKVAKRGQDVALRCDPISGHVSLFWYQQALGQGPEFLTYFQNEAQLDKSGLPSDRFFAERPEGSVSTLKIQRTQQEDSAVYLCASSPERGPSYEQYFGPGTRLTVT.